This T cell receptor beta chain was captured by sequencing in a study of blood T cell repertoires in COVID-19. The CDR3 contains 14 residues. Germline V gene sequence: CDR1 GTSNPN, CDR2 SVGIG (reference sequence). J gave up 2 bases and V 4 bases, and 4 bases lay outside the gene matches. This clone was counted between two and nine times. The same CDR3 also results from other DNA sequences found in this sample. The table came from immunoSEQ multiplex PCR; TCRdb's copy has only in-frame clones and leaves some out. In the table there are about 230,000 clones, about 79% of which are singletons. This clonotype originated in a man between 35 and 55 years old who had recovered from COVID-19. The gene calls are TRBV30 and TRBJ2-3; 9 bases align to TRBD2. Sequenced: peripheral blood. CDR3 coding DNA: TGTGCCTGGACTAGCGGGACCTCCACAGATACGCAGTATTTT. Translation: CAWTSGTSTDTQYF.